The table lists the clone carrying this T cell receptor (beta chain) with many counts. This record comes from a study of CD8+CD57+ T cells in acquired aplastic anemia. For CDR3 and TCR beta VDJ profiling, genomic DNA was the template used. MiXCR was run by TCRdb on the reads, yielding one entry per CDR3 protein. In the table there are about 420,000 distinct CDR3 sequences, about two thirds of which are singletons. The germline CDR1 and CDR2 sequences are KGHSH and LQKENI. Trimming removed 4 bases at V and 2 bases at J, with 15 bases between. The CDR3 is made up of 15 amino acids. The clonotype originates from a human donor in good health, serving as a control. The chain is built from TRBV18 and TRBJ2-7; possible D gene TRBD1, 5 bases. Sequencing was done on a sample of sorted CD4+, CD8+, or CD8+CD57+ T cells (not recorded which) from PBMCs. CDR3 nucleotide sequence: TGTGCCAGCTCACAGAGAACAGGTCCCGCCTACGAGCAGTACTTC. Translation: CASSQRTGPAYEQYF.